This T cell receptor (beta chain) was captured by sequencing in a study of memory CD4+ T cells and cytomegalovirus serostatus (dated by TCRdb to about 2019). In terms of the full investigation: The cohort included some 35 healthy adults from Belgium, of whom 9 were CMV seropositive and 24 were CMV seronegative. CD4+ memory TCRbeta repertoires of a Belgian cohort with known cytomegalovirus serostatus were sequenced in order to replicate a published TCR-based CMV serostatus classifier.

A FACSAria II was used to sort memory CD4+ T cells, defined as single viable CD3+CD4+CD8-CD45RO+ cells. CMV serostatus was determined using a Roche Elecsys assay that detects serum IgG against CMV pp150, pp28, p38 and p52. After thawing, total CD4+ T cells were enriched by positive selection with CD4 magnetic microbeads. Samples originated from another study that specifically interrogated the CD4+ T cell memory repertoire. Following standard operating procedures, peripheral blood mononuclear cells were isolated and cryopreserved, while serum was kept at -80 degrees C. The staining relied on CD3-PerCP (BW264/56), CD4-APC (RPA-T4), CD45RO-PE (UCHT1) and CD8-Pacific Orange (3B5) antibodies, and Sytox blue was used to exclude non-viable cells. Broader findings and caveats from the paper: The results were interpreted as suggesting that the CMV-associated TCR signature is mostly present in the CD4+ memory repertoire. Of 164 previously reported CMV-associated TCRbeta sequences, about 62 appeared in the CD4+ memory repertoires, each in one to five individuals. On the Belgian cohort, the classifier built on the original framework reached a median bootstrapped AUC of approximately 0.95, with a 95% CI of 0.76-1.00. For CMV serostatus prediction, a median bootstrapped AUC of 0.95 was reached with the original framework, and a median bootstrapped AUC of roughly 0.92 was reached with a US-trained random forest. Unlike the original study, which covered naive and memory CD4+ and CD8+ populations, the Belgian study sequenced only CD4+CD45RO+ memory cells.

Genomic DNA was extracted from sorted cells with the Quick-DNA Microprep Kit. TCRbeta DNA was amplified with the immunoSEQ hsTCRbeta kit following the manufacturer's protocol. An Illumina MiSeq instrument was used to sequence the TCRbeta libraries. The paper's data handling went like this. After out-of-frame sequences were removed, 2,204,828 distinct TCRbeta sequences remained, averaging around 67,000 per individual. Each individual was scored by the count of fewer than 200 previously reported CMV-associated TCRbeta sequences and the total productive distinct TCRbeta count. A beta-binomial model was reimplemented in Python, and scikit-learn random forests with default parameters were trained on data from the US cohort. Classifier performance on the Belgian cohort was reported as the median AUC with percentile confidence intervals calculated over 10,000 bootstrap iterations. TCRdb took over this immuneACCESS table, retaining in-frame rearrangements with V and J assigned. Such tables are incomplete; in checked studies, under half of the missing clones stem from an unresolved V gene, and the remainder is unexplained. The DNA was the basis for D and trimming; V, J and clone size are from that table. The sample table records 40,000 to 50,000 clones; 60% to 80% of these occur just once. The ten largest clones capture more than 0.95% of the sample.

Remarks on this clone: This clone's antigen is unknown. No much larger clone exists at a distance of one base, and base qualities are not known.

The CDR3 holds 15 amino acids from the cysteine to the phenylalanine. CDR3 DNA only is kept here, 45 bases in frame from base 1. V loses 5 bases, J loses 7 bases, and the germline ends lie 17 bases apart. The germline V gene gives CDR1 as MNHEY and CDR2 as SVGAGI. This chain joins TRBV6-5 to TRBJ2-2; a weak D assignment points to TRBD2 (6 bases agree). The source material was memory CD4+ T cells from blood. This TCR came from an adult in good health and CMV-seropositive. Here the CDR3 is given as CASSRLVSASGELFF. The base sequence is TGTGCCAGCAGTCGACTAGTATCCGCTAGCGGGGAGCTGTTTTTT.